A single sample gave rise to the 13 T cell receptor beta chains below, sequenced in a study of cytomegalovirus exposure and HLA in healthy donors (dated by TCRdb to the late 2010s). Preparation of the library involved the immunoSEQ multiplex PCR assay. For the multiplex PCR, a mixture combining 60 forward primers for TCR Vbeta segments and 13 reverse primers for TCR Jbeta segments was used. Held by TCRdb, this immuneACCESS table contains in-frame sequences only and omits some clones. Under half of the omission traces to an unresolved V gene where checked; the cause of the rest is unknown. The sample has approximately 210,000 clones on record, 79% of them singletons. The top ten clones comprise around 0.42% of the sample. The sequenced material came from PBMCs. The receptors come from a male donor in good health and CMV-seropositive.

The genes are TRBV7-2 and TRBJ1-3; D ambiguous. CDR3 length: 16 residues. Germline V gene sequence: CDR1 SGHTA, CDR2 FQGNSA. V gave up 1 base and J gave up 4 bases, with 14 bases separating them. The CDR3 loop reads CASSLVTGGRGNTIYF. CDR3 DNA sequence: TGTGCCAGCAGCTTAGTAACGGGCGGGAGAGGAAACACCATATATTTT.

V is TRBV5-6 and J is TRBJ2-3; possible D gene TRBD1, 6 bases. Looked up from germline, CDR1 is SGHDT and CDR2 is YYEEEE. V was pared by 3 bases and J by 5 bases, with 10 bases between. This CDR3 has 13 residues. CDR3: CASSSDSRDTQYF. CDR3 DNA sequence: TGTGCCAGCAGCTCGGACAGCCGAGATACGCAGTATTTT.

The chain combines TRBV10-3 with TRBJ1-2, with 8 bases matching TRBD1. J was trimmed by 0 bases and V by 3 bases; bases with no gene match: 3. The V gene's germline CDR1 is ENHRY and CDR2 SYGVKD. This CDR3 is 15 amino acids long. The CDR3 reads CAISETGQANYGYTF. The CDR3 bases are TGTGCCATCAGTGAAACGGGACAGGCTAACTATGGCTACACCTTC.

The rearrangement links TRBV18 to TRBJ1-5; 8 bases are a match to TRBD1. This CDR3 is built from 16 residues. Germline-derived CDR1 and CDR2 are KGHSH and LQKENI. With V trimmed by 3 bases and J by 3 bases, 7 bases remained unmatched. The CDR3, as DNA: TGTGCCAGCTCACCTACTGGGACAGGCTTCAATCAGCCCCAGCATTTT. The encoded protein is CASSPTGTGFNQPQHF.

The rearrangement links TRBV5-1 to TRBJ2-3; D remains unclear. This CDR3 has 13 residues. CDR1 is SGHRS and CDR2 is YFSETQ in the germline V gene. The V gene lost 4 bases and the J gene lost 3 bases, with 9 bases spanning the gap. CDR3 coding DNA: TGCGCCAGCAGCCAGATTGGTACAGATACGCAGTATTTT. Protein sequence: CASSQIGTDTQYF.

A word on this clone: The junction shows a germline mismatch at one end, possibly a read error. The CDR3 region has the DNA TGTGCCAGCAGCTCTCGGACTAGCAGAGATACGCAGTATTTT. Protein: CASSSRTSRDTQYF. This sequence joins TRBV5-4 and TRBJ2-3; 8 nucleotides line up with TRBD2. The CDR3 is 14 amino acids. CDR1 is SGHNT, CDR2 YYREEE, per germline (reference sequence).

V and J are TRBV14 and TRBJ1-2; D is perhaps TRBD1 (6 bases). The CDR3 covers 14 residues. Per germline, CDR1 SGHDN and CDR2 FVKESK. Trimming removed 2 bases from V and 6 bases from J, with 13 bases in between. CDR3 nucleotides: TGTGCCAGCAGCCAAACAGGGTCAGGGGATGGCTACACCTTC. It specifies CASSQTGSGDGYTF.

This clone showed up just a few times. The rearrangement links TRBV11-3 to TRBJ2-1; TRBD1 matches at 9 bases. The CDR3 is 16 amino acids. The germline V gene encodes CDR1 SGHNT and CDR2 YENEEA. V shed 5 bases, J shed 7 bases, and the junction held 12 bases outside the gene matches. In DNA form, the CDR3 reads TGTGCCAGCAGCGTCCGGACAGGGGCTTCCCTAAATGAGCAGTTCTTC. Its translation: CASSVRTGASLNEQFF.

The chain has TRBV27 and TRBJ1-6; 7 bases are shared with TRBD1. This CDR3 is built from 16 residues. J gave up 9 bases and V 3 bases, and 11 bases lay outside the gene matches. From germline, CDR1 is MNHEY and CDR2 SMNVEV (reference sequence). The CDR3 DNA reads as TGTGCCAGCAGTTTTCAAGGACAGGCGAAAGGTTCACCCCTCCACTTT. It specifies CASSFQGQAKGSPLHF.

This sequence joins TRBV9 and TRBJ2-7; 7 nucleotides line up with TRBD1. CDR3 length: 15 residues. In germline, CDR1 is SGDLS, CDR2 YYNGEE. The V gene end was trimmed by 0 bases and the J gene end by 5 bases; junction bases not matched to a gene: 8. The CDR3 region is CASSVVGTANDEQYF. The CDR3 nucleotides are TGTGCCAGCAGCGTAGTCGGGACAGCAAATGACGAGCAGTACTTC. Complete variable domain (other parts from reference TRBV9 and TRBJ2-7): DSGVTQTPKHLITATGQRVTLRCSPRSGDLSVYWYQQSLDQGLQFLIQYYNGEERAKGNILERFSAQQFPDLHSELNLSSLELGDSALYFCASSVVGTANDEQYFGPGTRLTVT.

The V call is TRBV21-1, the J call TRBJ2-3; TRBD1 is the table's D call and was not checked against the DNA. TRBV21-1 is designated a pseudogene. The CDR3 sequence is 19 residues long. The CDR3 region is CASSKGRDRGKVGTDTQYF. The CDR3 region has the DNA TGTGCCAGCAGCAAGGGGCGGGACAGGGGAAAAGTGGGCACAGATACGCAGTATTTT.

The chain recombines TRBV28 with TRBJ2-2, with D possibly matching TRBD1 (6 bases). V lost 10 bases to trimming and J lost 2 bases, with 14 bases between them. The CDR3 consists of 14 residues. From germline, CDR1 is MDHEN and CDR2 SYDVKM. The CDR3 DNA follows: TGTGCCATACATCCGGGACAAAACACCGGGGAGCTGTTTTTT. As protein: CAIHPGQNTGELFF.

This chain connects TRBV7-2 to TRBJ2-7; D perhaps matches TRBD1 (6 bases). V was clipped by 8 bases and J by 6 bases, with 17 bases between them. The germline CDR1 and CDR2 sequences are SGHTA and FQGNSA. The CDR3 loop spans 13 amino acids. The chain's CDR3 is CASARVGAREQYF. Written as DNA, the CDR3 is TGTGCCAGCGCCCGGGTGGGGGCGCGCGAGCAGTACTTC.